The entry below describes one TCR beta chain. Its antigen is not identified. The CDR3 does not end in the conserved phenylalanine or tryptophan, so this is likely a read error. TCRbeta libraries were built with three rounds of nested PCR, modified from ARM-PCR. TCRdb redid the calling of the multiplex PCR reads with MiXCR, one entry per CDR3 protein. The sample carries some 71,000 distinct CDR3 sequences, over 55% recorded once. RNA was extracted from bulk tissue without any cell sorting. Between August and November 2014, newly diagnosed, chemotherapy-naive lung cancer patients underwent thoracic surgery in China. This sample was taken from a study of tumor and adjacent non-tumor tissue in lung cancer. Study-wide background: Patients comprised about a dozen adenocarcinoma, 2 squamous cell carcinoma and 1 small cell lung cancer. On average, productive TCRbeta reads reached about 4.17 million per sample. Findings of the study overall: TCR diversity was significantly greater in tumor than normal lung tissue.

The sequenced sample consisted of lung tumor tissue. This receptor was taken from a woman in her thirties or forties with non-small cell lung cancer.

DNA for the CDR3: TGTGCTAGCAGCTTAAGTGGGTTGGGGAGCACAGATACGCAGTATTAT. It encodes CASSLSGLGSTDTQYY. The chain joins TRBV5-5 to TRBJ2-3; D call uncertain. CDR1 and CDR2 (germline): SGHKS, YYEKEE (reference sequence). This CDR3 contains 16 residues.